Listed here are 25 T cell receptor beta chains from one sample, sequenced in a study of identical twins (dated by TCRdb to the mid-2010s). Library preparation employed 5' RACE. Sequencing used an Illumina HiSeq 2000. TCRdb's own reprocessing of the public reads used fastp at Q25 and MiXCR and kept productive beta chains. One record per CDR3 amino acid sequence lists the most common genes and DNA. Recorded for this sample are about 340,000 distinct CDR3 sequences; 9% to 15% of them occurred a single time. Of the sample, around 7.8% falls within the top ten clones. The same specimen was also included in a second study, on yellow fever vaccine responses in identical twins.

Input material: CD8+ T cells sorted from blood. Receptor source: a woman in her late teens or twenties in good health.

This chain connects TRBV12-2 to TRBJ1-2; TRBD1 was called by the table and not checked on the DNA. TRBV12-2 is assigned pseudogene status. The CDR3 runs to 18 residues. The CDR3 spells CASRRKGPGRNSNSGYTF. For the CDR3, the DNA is TGTGCAAGTCGGAGGAAAGGACCCGGCCGTAACTCGAACTCTGGCTACACCTTC.

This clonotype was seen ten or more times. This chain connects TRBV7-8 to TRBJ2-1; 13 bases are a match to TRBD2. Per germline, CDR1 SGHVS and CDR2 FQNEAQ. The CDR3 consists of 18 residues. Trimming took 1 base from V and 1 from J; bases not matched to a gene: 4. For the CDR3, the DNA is TGTGCCAGCAGCTTAGAGGGGACTAGCGGGGTTTCCTACAATGAGCAGTTCTTC. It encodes CASSLEGTSGVSYNEQFF. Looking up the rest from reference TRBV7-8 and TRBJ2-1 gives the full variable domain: GAGVSQSPRYKVAKRGQDVALRCDPISGHVSLFWYQQALGQGPEFLTYFQNEAQLDKSGLPSDRFFAERPEGSVSTLKIQRTQQEDSAVYLCASSLEGTSGVSYNEQFFGPGTRLTVL.

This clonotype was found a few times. The CDR3 loop reads CASSYRGDTGELFF. The CDR3 DNA sequence: TGTGCCAGCAGTTATCGGGGGGACACCGGGGAGCTGTTTTTT. V is TRBV7-8 and J is TRBJ2-2, with 7 bases identical to TRBD2. V shed 6 bases, J shed 3 bases, and the junction held 4 bases outside the gene matches. The CDR3 contains 14 residues. Per the germline V gene, CDR1 is SGHVS and CDR2 is FQNEAQ.

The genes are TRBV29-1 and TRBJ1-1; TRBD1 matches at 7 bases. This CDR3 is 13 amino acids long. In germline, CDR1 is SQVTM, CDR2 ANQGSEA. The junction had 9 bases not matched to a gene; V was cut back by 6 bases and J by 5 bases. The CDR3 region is CSVLTGWQTEAFF. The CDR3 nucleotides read TGCAGCGTATTGACAGGGTGGCAGACTGAAGCTTTCTTT.

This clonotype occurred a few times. The CDR3, as DNA: TGTGCCAGCAGTTACGCGACGGATGGAGATGGCTACACCTTC. It codes for CASSYATDGDGYTF. The J gene is TRBJ1-2, the V gene TRBV6-5; no definite D call. This CDR3 is built from 14 residues. Trimming shortened V by 2 bases and J by 6 bases, and 13 bases separated the two germline ends. From germline, CDR1 is MNHEY and CDR2 SVGAGI.

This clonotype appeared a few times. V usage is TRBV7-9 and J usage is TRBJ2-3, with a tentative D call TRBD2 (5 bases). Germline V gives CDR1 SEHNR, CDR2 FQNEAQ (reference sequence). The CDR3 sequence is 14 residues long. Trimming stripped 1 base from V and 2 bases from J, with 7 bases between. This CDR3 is CASSLGLTTDTQYF. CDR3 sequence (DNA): TGTGCCAGCAGCTTAGGACTAACCACAGATACGCAGTATTTT.

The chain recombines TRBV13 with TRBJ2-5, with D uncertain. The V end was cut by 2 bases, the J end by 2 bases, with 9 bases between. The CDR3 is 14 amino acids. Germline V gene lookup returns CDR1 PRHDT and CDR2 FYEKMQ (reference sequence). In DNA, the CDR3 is TGTGCCAGCAGCTTACGTTACGGACAAGAGACCCAGTACTTC. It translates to CASSLRYGQETQYF.

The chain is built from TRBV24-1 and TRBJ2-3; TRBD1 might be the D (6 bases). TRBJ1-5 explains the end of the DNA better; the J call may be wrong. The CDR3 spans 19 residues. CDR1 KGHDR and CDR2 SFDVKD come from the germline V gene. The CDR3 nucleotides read TGTGCCACCAGTGATTTGGGGTCGGGGGGGCCGTCGAGCACAGATACGCAGCATTTT. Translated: CATSDLGSGGPSSTDTQHF.

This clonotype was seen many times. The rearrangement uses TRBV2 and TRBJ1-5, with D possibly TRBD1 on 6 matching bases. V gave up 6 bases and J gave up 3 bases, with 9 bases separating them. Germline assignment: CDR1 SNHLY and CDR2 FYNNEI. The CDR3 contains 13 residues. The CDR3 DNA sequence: TGTGCCAGCAGCGGGGGGCCCAATCAGCCCCAGCATTTT. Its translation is CASSGGPNQPQHF.

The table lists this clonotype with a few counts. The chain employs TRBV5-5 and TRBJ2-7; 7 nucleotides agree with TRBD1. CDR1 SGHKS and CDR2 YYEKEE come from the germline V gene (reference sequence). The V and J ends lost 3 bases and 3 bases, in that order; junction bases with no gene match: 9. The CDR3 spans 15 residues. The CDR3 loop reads CASSSPDTGDYEQYF. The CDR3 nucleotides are TGTGCCAGCAGCTCACCGGATACAGGGGACTACGAGCAGTACTTC.

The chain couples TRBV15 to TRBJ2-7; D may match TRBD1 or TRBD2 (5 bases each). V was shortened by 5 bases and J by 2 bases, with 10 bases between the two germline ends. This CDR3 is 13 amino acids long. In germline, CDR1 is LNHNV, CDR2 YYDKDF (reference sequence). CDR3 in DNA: TGTGCCACCAGCGGGGACGGGGCCTACGAGCAGTACTTC. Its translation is CATSGDGAYEQYF.

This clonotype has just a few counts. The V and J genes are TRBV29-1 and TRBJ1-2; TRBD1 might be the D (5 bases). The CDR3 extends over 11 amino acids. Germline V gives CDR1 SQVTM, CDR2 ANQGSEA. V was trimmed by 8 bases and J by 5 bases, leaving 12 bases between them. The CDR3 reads CSTDQGYGYTF. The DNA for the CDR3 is TGCAGCACCGACCAGGGTTATGGCTACACCTTC.

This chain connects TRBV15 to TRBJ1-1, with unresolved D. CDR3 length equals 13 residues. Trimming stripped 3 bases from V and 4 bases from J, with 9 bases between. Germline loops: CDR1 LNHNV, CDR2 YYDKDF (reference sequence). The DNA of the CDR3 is TGTGCCACCAGCAGTTGGGTGGGCACTGAAGCTTTCTTT. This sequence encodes CATSSWVGTEAFF.

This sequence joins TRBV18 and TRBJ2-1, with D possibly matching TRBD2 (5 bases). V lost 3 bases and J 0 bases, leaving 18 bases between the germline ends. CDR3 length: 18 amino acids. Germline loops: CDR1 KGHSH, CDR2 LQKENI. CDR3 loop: CASSPRGLRDSSYNEQFF. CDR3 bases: TGTGCCAGCTCACCCCGGGGTTTGAGGGATAGCTCCTACAATGAGCAGTTCTTC.

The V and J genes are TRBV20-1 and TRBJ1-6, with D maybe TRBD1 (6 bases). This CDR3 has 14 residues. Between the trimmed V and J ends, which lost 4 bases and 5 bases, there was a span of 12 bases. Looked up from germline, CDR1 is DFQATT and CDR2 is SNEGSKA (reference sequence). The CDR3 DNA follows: TGCAGTGCTAAACAGGGCTATGATAATTCACCCCTCCACTTT. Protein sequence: CSAKQGYDNSPLHF.

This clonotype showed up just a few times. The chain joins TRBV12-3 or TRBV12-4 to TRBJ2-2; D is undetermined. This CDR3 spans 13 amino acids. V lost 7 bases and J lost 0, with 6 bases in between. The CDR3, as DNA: TGTGCCAGCACGATACCGAACACCGGGGAGCTGTTTTTT. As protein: CASTIPNTGELFF.

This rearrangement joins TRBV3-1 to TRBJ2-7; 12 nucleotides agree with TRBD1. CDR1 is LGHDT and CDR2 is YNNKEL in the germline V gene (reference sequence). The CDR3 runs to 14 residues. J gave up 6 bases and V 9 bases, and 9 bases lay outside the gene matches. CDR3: CARGPGTGGVEQYV. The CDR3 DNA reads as TGTGCCAGGGGCCCCGGGACAGGGGGCGTCGAGCAGTACGTC.

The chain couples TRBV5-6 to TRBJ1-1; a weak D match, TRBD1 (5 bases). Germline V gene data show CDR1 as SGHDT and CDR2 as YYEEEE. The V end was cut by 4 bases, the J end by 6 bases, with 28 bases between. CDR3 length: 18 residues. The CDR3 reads CASSAQDSRVLSWSEAFF. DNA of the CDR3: TGTGCCAGCAGCGCCCAGGATAGCAGGGTGCTGAGCTGGTCTGAAGCTTTCTTT.

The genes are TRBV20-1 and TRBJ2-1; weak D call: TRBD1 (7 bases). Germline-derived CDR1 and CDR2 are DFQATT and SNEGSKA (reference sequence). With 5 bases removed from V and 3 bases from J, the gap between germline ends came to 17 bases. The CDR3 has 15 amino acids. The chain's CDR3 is CSAGMEGAFYNEQFF. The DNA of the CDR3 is TGCAGTGCTGGGATGGAGGGGGCATTCTACAATGAGCAGTTCTTC.

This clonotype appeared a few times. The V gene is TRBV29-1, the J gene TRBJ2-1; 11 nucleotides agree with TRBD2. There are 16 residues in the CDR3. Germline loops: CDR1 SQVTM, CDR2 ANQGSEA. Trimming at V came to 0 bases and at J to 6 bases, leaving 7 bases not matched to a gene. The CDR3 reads CSVEDFTSGSINEQFF. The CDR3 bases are TGCAGCGTTGAAGATTTCACTAGCGGGAGTATCAATGAGCAGTTCTTC.

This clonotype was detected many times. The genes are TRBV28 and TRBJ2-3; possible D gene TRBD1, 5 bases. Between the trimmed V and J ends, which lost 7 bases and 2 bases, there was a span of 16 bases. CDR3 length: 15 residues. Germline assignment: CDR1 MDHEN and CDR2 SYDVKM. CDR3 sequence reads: CASKTGFSDTDTQYF. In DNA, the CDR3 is TGTGCCAGCAAAACAGGTTTTTCCGACACAGATACGCAGTATTTT.

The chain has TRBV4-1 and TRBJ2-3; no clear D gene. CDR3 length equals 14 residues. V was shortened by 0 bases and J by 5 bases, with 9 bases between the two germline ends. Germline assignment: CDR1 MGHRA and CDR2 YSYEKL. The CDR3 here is CASSQDLRGDTQYF. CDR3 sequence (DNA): TGCGCCAGCAGCCAAGATCTGCGCGGAGATACGCAGTATTTT.

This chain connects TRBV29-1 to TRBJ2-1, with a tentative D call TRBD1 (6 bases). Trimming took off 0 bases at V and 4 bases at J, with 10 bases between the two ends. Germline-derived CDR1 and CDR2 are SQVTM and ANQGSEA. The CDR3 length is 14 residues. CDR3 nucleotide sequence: TGCAGCGTTGAAGAGGGGGCTGGTTACAATGAGCAGTTCTTC. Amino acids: CSVEEGAGYNEQFF.

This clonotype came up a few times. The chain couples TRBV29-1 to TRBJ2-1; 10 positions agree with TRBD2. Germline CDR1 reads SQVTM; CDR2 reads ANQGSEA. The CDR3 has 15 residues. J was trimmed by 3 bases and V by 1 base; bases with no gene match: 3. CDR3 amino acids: CSVEGASGSYNEQFF. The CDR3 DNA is TGCAGCGTTGAAGGGGCTAGCGGGAGCTACAATGAGCAGTTCTTC.

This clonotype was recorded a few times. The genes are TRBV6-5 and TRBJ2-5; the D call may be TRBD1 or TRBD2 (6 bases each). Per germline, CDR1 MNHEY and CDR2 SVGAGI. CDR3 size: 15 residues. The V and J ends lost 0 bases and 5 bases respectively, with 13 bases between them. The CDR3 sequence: CASSYSRGLYETQYF. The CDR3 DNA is TGTGCCAGCAGTTACTCCAGGGGACTTTACGAGACCCAGTACTTC.